Below, 29 T cell receptor beta chains from the same sample are listed, as sequenced in a study of cytomegalovirus exposure and HLA in healthy donors. PCR primers comprised 60 Vbeta and 13 Jbeta primers. Sequencing used immunoSEQ multiplex PCR; TCRdb keeps in-frame clones, though not all of them. The repertoire holds approximately 150,000 clones, with 80% as singletons. Material for sequencing was PBMCs. These receptors came from a male donor in good health and CMV-seronegative.

The chain is built from TRBV19 and TRBJ1-6; possibly TRBD1 for D (5 bases). Per germline, CDR1 LNHDA and CDR2 SQIVND (reference sequence). Trimming pared 3 bases from V and 5 bases from J, leaving 11 bases between. This CDR3 is built from 15 residues. The CDR3 protein is CASSIRDSDNSPLHF. DNA of the CDR3: TGTGCCAGTAGTATCCGGGACTCAGATAATTCACCCCTCCACTTT.

The chain combines TRBV11-2 with TRBJ1-2; 8 bases fit TRBD1. Losses at the gene ends were 6 bases for V and 2 bases for J; bases not matched to a gene: 5. Germline CDR1 SGHAT, CDR2 FQNNGV. The CDR3 extends over 14 amino acids. The CDR3 reads CASRKAGGNYGYTF. CDR3 in DNA: TGTGCCAGCAGGAAGGCAGGGGGCAACTATGGCTACACCTTC.

The chain couples TRBV7-6 to TRBJ2-7; D is possibly TRBD2 (7 bases). The CDR3 runs 13 residues. Germline assignment: CDR1 SGHVS and CDR2 FNYEAQ. V dropped 2 bases and J dropped 9 bases, with 14 bases sitting between them. CDR3 coding DNA: TGTGCCAGCAGCTTAAACAGGGAGGGAGGGCAGTACTTC. Translated: CASSLNREGGQYF.

The chain uses TRBV2 and TRBJ1-1, with 8 bases that match TRBD1. The CDR3 totals 14 residues. The V gene end was trimmed by 1 base and the J gene end by 4 bases; junction bases not matched to a gene: 2. From germline, CDR1 is SNHLY and CDR2 FYNNEI. CDR3 region: CASSEEDRATEAFF. The CDR3 DNA sequence: TGTGCCAGCAGTGAAGAGGACAGGGCCACTGAAGCTTTCTTT.

V and J are TRBV4-1 and TRBJ2-1, with 12 bases lining up with TRBD2. Germline V gives CDR1 MGHRA, CDR2 YSYEKL. The CDR3 is 18 amino acids. V shed 3 bases, J shed 7 bases, and the junction held 13 bases outside the gene matches. CDR3 bases: TGCGCCAGCAGCCACTTTAGGGCTAGCGGGGGGGCCTGGAATGAGCAGTTCTTC. It specifies CASSHFRASGGAWNEQFF.

This clone was observed once. V usage is TRBV7-2 and J usage is TRBJ2-2; D is uncertain. V lost 0 bases and J 11 bases, leaving 16 bases between the germline ends. From germline, CDR1 is SGHTA and CDR2 FQGNSA. CDR3 length: 15 residues. The CDR3 loop reads CASSLAGMVPRELFF. The CDR3 nucleotides read TGTGCCAGCAGCTTAGCCGGTATGGTCCCCCGCGAGCTGTTTTTT. The full variable domain, in which reference TRBV7-2 and TRBJ2-2 provide the parts outside the CDR3, is GAGVSQSPSNKVTEKGKDVELRCDPISGHTALYWYRQSLGQGLEFLIYFQGNSAPDKSGLPSDRFSAERTGGSVSTLTIQRTQQEDSAVYLCASSLAGMVPRELFFGEGSRLTVL.

On this clone: One end of the junction is discordant with germline, which a read error may explain. The gene calls are TRBV4-1 and TRBJ2-6; TRBD1 aligns across 7 bases. The CDR3 has 17 amino acids. CDR1 and CDR2 from the germline V gene are MGHRA and YSYEKL. The CDR3 coding sequence is TGCGCCGGCAGCCAAGATGTCAGGGGGACTGGGGCCAACGTCCTGACTTTC. Protein product: CAGSQDVRGTGANVLTF.

This clone appeared a single time. The CDR3 DNA is TGTGCCAGCAGCTTAATTGAGGGCCAGCCCCAGCATTTT. Protein: CASSLIEGQPQHF. The V and J genes are TRBV7-2 and TRBJ1-5; D gene uncertain. The germline V gene has CDR1 SGHTA and CDR2 FQGNSA. The CDR3 length is 13 residues. V lost 2 bases to trimming and J lost 7 bases, with 9 bases between them.

V usage is TRBV9 and J usage is TRBJ2-5; a weak D match, TRBD1 (5 bases). V dropped 3 bases and J dropped 1 base, with 10 bases sitting between them. Germline V CDR1 and CDR2: SGDLS, YYNGEE. CDR3 length equals 14 residues. The CDR3 loop reads CASSGGATQETQYF. The CDR3 region has the DNA TGTGCCAGCAGCGGTGGGGCTACCCAAGAGACCCAGTACTTC.

This clone was found a few times. The V and J genes are TRBV9 and TRBJ2-2; a possible D gene is TRBD2 (7 bases). CDR1 and CDR2 from the germline V gene are SGDLS and YYNGEE. This CDR3 comprises 17 residues. V was clipped by 0 bases and J by 2 bases, with 14 bases between them. The chain's CDR3 is CASSVVGGGGNTGELFF. CDR3 bases: TGTGCCAGCAGCGTAGTCGGCGGGGGCGGAAACACCGGGGAGCTGTTTTTT.

V gene TRBV7-9 combines with J gene TRBJ2-6, with D maybe TRBD1 (5 bases). The CDR3 consists of 19 residues. Germline V gives CDR1 SEHNR, CDR2 FQNEAQ (reference sequence). Trimming took 5 bases from V and 0 from J, leaving 20 bases between them. CDR3 coding DNA: TGTGCCAGCAGCCGACAGACAGACCCTTTAAGCTCTGGGGCCAACGTCCTGACTTTC. Amino acids: CASSRQTDPLSSGANVLTF.

This clone was counted a single time. V and J are TRBV11-2 and TRBJ2-1; no reliable D call. Between the trimmed V and J ends, which lost 4 bases and 3 bases, there was a span of 7 bases. The CDR3 consists of 13 residues. The germline gives CDR1 SGHAT, CDR2 FQNNGV. CDR3 protein: CASSSPFYNEQFF. In DNA, the CDR3 is TGTGCCAGCAGCTCTCCCTTCTACAATGAGCAGTTCTTC.

The chain uses TRBV7-9 and TRBJ1-1; 7 bases are a match to TRBD1. The V and J ends lost 1 base and 4 bases, in that order; junction bases with no gene match: 9. There are 16 residues in the CDR3. Germline-derived CDR1 and CDR2 are SEHNR and FQNEAQ (reference sequence). The CDR3 spells CASSLGIAQGSTEAFF. As DNA, the CDR3 is TGTGCCAGCAGCTTAGGCATCGCACAGGGGAGCACTGAAGCTTTCTTT.

J is TRBJ2-7 and V is TRBV10-1, with D perhaps matching TRBD1 (6 bases). This CDR3 comprises 16 residues. Germline V CDR1 and CDR2: WNHNN, SYGVQD (reference sequence). V shed 0 bases and J shed 0 bases, with 12 bases lying between them. The CDR3, as DNA: TGCGCCAGCAGTGAGTCGGGAAACAGGGCCTCCTACGAGCAGTACTTC. Residues: CASSESGNRASYEQYF.

The chain recombines TRBV25-1 with TRBJ1-2; D remains ambiguous. Germline assignment: CDR1 MGHDK and CDR2 SYGVNS. CDR3 length equals 14 residues. Trimming took off 2 bases at V and 7 bases at J, with 14 bases between the two ends. DNA of the CDR3: TGTGCCAGCAGTGAAGCCCCAAAGGCGGCTGGCTACACCTTC. Its protein product is CASSEAPKAAGYTF.

The genes are TRBV5-5 and TRBJ1-2; TRBD1 agrees at 7 bases. The V segment lost 3 bases and the J segment 2 bases; nucleotides outside the gene matches: 4. The CDR3 contains 14 residues. Germline-derived CDR1 and CDR2 are SGHKS and YYEKEE (reference sequence). The chain's CDR3 is CASSWDRGNYGYTF. As DNA, the CDR3 is TGTGCCAGCAGCTGGGACAGAGGCAACTATGGCTACACCTTC.

V gene TRBV4-1 combines with J gene TRBJ1-5, with 9 bases identical to TRBD1. CDR1 MGHRA and CDR2 YSYEKL come from the germline V gene. J gave up 6 bases and V 3 bases, and 6 bases lay outside the gene matches. This CDR3 has 15 residues. The CDR3 sequence is CASSQGQGPIQPQHF. In DNA, the CDR3 is TGCGCCAGCAGCCAGGGACAGGGACCCATTCAGCCCCAGCATTTT.

V gene TRBV27 combines with J gene TRBJ1-6; D is possibly TRBD1 (5 bases). Trimming stripped 10 bases from V and 8 bases from J, with 18 bases between. This CDR3 spans 14 amino acids. Germline loops: CDR1 MNHEY, CDR2 SMNVEV (reference sequence). The DNA of the CDR3 is TGTGCCACCAAAACCCGGTGGGGCGATTCACCCCTCCACTTT. It yields the protein CATKTRWGDSPLHF.

This chain uses TRBV10-3 with TRBJ1-3, with D hard to call. The CDR3 spans 13 residues. The germline gives CDR1 ENHRY, CDR2 SYGVKD. V was shortened by 4 bases and J by 0 bases, with 4 bases between the two germline ends. The CDR3 bases are TGTGCCATCAGTGGCGACTCTGGAAACACCATATATTTT. Its protein product is CAISGDSGNTIYF.

The chain couples TRBV6-1 to TRBJ1-1; the D gene is possibly TRBD1 (6 bases). Germline values: CDR1 MNHNS, CDR2 SASEGT. The CDR3 runs 15 residues. Between the trimmed V and J ends, which lost 3 bases and 1 base, there was a span of 12 bases. This CDR3 reads CASSEGALWNTEAFF. As DNA, the CDR3 is TGTGCCAGCAGTGAGGGGGCCCTTTGGAACACTGAAGCTTTCTTT.

The genes are TRBV9 and TRBJ1-5, with a weak D call TRBD1 (5 bases). The CDR3 is 14 residues long. Trimming removed 0 bases at V and 7 bases at J, with 11 bases between. Germline loops: CDR1 SGDLS, CDR2 YYNGEE. CDR3 nucleotide sequence: TGTGCCAGCAGCGTAGGGCAGGGCGGACAGCCCCAGCATTTT. Protein sequence: CASSVGQGGQPQHF.

Here the CDR3 DNA reads TGTGCCACCAGCAGATTGAGGACAGGGGAAGACGGTGGCTACACCTTC. Its protein is CATSRLRTGEDGGYTF. The chain is built from TRBV15 and TRBJ1-2; 9 bases agree with TRBD1. Trimming removed 2 bases from V and 7 bases from J; junction bases left unmatched: 11. Germline-derived CDR1 and CDR2 are LNHNV and YYDKDF (reference sequence). This CDR3 has 16 amino acids. Drawing the rest from reference TRBV15 and TRBJ1-2, the complete variable domain is DAMVIQNPRYQVTQFGKPVTLSCSQTLNHNVMYWYQQKSSQAPKLLFHYYDKDFNNEADTPDNFQSRRPNTSFCFLDIRSPGLGDTAMYLCATSRLRTGEDGGYTFGSGTRLTVV.

The V call is TRBV6-1, the J call TRBJ2-7, with D possibly being TRBD2 (6 bases). Germline CDR1 is MNHNS and CDR2 is SASEGT. This CDR3 region has 13 residues. V was pared by 7 bases and J by 6 bases, with 16 bases between. The CDR3 nucleotides read TGTGCCAGCATCAAACTGGGGGGTAGCGAGCAGTACTTC. Its protein is CASIKLGGSEQYF.

The chain has TRBV27 and TRBJ2-7; 11 bases fit TRBD2. The CDR3 is made up of 15 amino acids. Germline V gene data show CDR1 as MNHEY and CDR2 as SMNVEV (reference sequence). J lost 4 bases, V lost 6 bases, and 8 bases had no gene match. The CDR3 is CASRPPGTSGYEQYF. Written as DNA, the CDR3 is TGTGCCAGCAGGCCACCGGGGACTAGCGGTTACGAGCAGTACTTC.

The genes are TRBV2 and TRBJ1-4; D is perhaps TRBD1 (5 bases). CDR3 length equals 14 residues. Germline values: CDR1 SNHLY, CDR2 FYNNEI. Trimming left V 6 bases short and J 0 bases short, with 8 bases between. The CDR3, as DNA: TGTGCCAGCAGGACAGAGTCAACTAATGAAAAACTGTTTTTT. This translates into CASRTESTNEKLFF.

The chain joins TRBV11-2 to TRBJ2-7, with D possibly being TRBD2 (5 bases). The CDR3 covers 16 residues. Germline CDR1 SGHAT, CDR2 FQNNGV. V lost 2 bases, J lost 6 bases, and 20 bases lay in between. The CDR3 loop is CASSLPTGLTLREQYF. CDR3 nucleotides: TGTGCCAGCAGCTTACCCACGGGGTTGACACTTCGCGAGCAGTACTTC.

This chain joins TRBV6-1 and TRBJ2-1; 7 bases match TRBD2. Trimming removed 9 bases from V and 2 bases from J; junction bases left unmatched: 10. The CDR3 is 15 amino acids. Germline V CDR1 and CDR2: MNHNS, SASEGT. The CDR3 reads CASDTLGGAYNEQFF. The DNA for the CDR3 is TGTGCCAGTGATACTCTGGGGGGGGCCTACAATGAGCAGTTCTTC.

This clone was recorded a few times. This sequence joins TRBV7-9 and TRBJ1-4; the match to TRBD1 covers 7 bases. CDR1 is SEHNR and CDR2 is FQNEAQ in the germline V gene (reference sequence). V lost 3 bases, J lost 3 bases, and 4 bases stayed unmatched. This CDR3 contains 15 residues. This chain's CDR3 is CASSLDRRPNEKLFF. The CDR3 DNA reads as TGTGCCAGCAGCTTGGACAGGCGTCCTAATGAAAAACTGTTTTTT. The full variable domain, its missing parts supplied by reference TRBV7-9 and TRBJ1-4, is DTGVSQNPRHKITKRGQNVTFRCDPISEHNRLYWYRQTLGQGPEFLTYFQNEAQLEKSRLLSDRFSAERPKGSFSTLEIQRTEQGDSAMYLCASSLDRRPNEKLFFGSGTQLSVL.

The J gene is TRBJ2-7, the V gene TRBV5-5, with 8 positions matching TRBD2. Germline V gene data show CDR1 as SGHKS and CDR2 as YYEKEE (reference sequence). The CDR3 runs to 17 residues. V gave up 0 bases and J gave up 1 base; unmatched junction bases: 9. The CDR3 DNA follows: TGTGCCAGCAGCTTGGCGCTGGGCGGGGGGTCTTCCTACGAGCAGTACTTC. Translation: CASSLALGGGSSYEQYF.